This T cell receptor beta chain appears in the sequencing data of a study of T cell repertoires in cytomegalovirus infection. The wider study: Public TCR beta signatures marked donors with CMV infection and the matching HLA. Study-wide points: Across the ex vivo response, the dominant clonotypes were HLA-C-restricted CMV-specific TCR beta clonotypes.

This clonotype was counted many times. What it binds is unknown. TCRdb recomputed calls from the reads with MiXCR, one row per CDR3 protein. The repertoire consists of under 200,000 distinct CDR3 sequences, with about a fifth occurring once and the leading ten covering 25%. The V and J ends lost 3 bases and 4 bases, in that order; junction bases with no gene match: 7. The CDR3 consists of 15 residues. Germline V gene sequence: CDR1 MGHRA, CDR2 YSYEKL. The sequence came from a human donor in good health (CMV status not recorded). Some clones in this sample may be carry-over from other donors' samples. This sequence joins TRBV4-1 and TRBJ1-1; 8 bases align to TRBD1. Sequenced material: CD8+ T cells from cultured PBMCs, taken from culture after CMV antigen stimulation. CDR3 loop: CASSHLTGGITEAFF. The CDR3 DNA follows: TGCGCCAGCAGCCACTTAACAGGGGGGATCACTGAAGCTTTCTTT.